One T cell receptor beta chain is described in this entry. As yet, its antigen is unknown. V was pared by 6 bases and J by 5 bases, with 5 bases of the junction left unmatched. The CDR3 has 13 amino acids. Germline V gene sequence: CDR1 SNHLY, CDR2 FYNNEI. This sample was included in a study of T cell repertoires in ileal Crohn's disease. TCRdb keeps only in-frame clones here, not all; method: immunoSEQ multiplex PCR. The sample lists some 27,000 clones; 80% were seen once. Patients were adults with ileal or ileocolonic Crohn's disease needing resection. Findings of the study overall: All patients with clonality above 26.8% had endoscopic recurrence. Clonal expansions were more frequent in active smokers than non-smokers at surgery.

The chain couples TRBV2 to TRBJ1-1; TRBD1 matches at 8 bases. Sequenced sample: ileal tissue. The clonotype was recovered from an adult with Crohn's disease. This chain's CDR3 is CASSPRQGTEAFF. CDR3 sequence (DNA): TGTGCCAGCAGCCCTAGACAGGGGACTGAAGCTTTCTTT.